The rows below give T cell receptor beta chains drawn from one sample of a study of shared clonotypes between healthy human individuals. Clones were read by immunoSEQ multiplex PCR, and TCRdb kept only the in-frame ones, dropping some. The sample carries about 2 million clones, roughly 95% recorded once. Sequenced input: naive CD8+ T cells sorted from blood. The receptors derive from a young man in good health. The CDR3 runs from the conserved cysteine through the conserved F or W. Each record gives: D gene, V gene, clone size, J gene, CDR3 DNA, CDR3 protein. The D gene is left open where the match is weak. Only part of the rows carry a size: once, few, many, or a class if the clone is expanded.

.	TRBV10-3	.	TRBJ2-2	TGTGCCATCAGTGAGTCCGGAGGGGTGAACACCGGGGAGCTGTTTTTT	CAISESGGVNTGELFF
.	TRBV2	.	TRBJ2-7	TGTGCCAGCAGTGAAGCATATGACGAGCAGTACTTC	CASSEAYDEQYF
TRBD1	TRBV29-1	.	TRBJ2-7	TGCAGCGTTGCCCTGGACAGGGGAAATGAGCAGTACTTC	CSVALDRGNEQYF
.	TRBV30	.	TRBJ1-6	TGTGCCTGGAGTGAGGAGAATTGGAATTCACCCCTCCACTTT	CAWSEENWNSPLHF
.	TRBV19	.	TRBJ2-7	TGTGCCAGTAGTATAGATATCGACAGAACCTACGAGCAGTACTTC	CASSIDIDRTYEQYF
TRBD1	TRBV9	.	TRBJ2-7	TGTGCCAGCAGCGGCCGGGACAGGGGACCCTACGAGCAGTACTTC	CASSGRDRGPYEQYF
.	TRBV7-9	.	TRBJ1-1	TGTGCCAGCAGCTCCTTAGTTATAGGGAACACTGAAGCTTTCTTT	CASSSLVIGNTEAFF
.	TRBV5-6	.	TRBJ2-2	TGTGCCAGCAGCTCCGAGACCGCCACCGGGGAGCTGTTTTTT	CASSSETATGELFF
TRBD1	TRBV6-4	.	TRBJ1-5	TGTGCCAGCAGTGACTTTACCCGGGACAGGGATGATCAGCCCCAGCATTTT	CASSDFTRDRDDQPQHF
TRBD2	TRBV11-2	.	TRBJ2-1	TGTGCCAGCAGCTTCCGCCGGCGGGGGGGCCCAAGTATCGGCAATGAGCAGTTCTTC	CASSFRRRGGPSIGNEQFF
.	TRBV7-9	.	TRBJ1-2	TGTGCCAGCAGCTTAGACCCGACAGTCGATGGCTACACCTTC	CASSLDPTVDGYTF
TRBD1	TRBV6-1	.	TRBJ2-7	TGTGCCAGCGGTCAACAGGGGACCTCCTACGAGCAGTACTTC	CASGQQGTSYEQYF
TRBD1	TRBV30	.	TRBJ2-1	TGTGCCGGCTCGGGACAGGGGAATGAGCAGTTCTTC	CAGSGQGNEQFF
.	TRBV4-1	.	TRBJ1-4	TGCGCCAGCAGCCAAGATGGGGAGGGAGAGAATGAAAAACTGTTTTTT	CASSQDGEGENEKLFF
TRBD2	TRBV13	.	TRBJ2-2	TGTGCCAGCAGCCTATCCCCTGGACTAGTTGAGGAGCTGTTTTTT	CASSLSPGLVEELFF
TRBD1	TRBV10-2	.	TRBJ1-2	TGCGCCAGCAGTGACCTGACAGGGACGATCGACTATGGCTACACCTTC	CASSDLTGTIDYGYTF
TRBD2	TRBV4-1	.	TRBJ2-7	TGCGCCAGCAGCCCCCGGACTAGCGGGGAGCAGTACTTC	CASSPRTSGEQYF
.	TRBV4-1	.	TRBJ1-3	TGCGCCAGCAGCCAAGATAGAGGAGGGGGAAACACCATATATTTT	CASSQDRGGGNTIYF
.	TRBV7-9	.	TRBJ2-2	TGTGCCAGCAGCCCCACCCCGGGATTGCGGGTGAACACCGGGGAGCTGTTTTTT	CASSPTPGLRVNTGELFF
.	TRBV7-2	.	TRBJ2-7	TGTGCCAGCAGTTCACCCCCCTCCTACGAGCAGTACTTC	CASSSPPSYEQYF
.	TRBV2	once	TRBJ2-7	TGTGCCAGCAGTGGGGTGGCAGGGCTCTACGAGCAGTACTTC	CASSGVAGLYEQYF
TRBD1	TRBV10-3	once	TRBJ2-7	TGTGCCATCAGTGAGCCGGGACAGGGGAGCAACGAGCAGTACTTC	CAISEPGQGSNEQYF
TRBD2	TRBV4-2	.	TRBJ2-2	TGTGCCAGCAGCCTTTTACAGCGGGGGGGCACCGGGGAGCTGTTTTTT	CASSLLQRGGTGELFF
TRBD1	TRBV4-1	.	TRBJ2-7	TGCGCCAGCAGCTACGACAGGGGGGTCTACGAGCAGTACTTC	CASSYDRGVYEQYF
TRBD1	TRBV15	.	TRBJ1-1	TGTGCCACCAGCAGAGATGATACGGCCGGGACAGTGACTCCCGAAGCTTTCTTT	CATSRDDTAGTVTPEAFF
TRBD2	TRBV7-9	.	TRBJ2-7	TGTGCCAGCAGCTTAGGGACTAGCGGATTCTACGAGCAGTACTTC	CASSLGTSGFYEQYF
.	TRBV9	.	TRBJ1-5	TGTGCCAGCAGTCCCTGGGGAGATCAGCCCCAGCATTTT	CASSPWGDQPQHF
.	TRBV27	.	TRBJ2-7	TGTGCCAGCAGTTTTGGAGGGATCTACGAGCAGTACTTC	CASSFGGIYEQYF
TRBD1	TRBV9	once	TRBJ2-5	TGTGCCAGCAGCGAGACAGGGGTTCAAGAGACCCAGTACTTC	CASSETGVQETQYF
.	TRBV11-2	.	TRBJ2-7	TGTGCCAGCAGCTTGTTCACCGGCGAGCAGTACTTC	CASSLFTGEQYF
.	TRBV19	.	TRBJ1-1	TGTGCCAGTAGTATAGGCCAGAGCAACACTGAAGCTTTCTTT	CASSIGQSNTEAFF
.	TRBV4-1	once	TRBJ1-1	TGCGCCAGCAGCCATTTGGTCTGGAACACTGAAGCTTTCTTT	CASSHLVWNTEAFF
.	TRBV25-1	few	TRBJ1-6	TGTGCCAGCAGTTCATTAGGCGATTCACCCCTCCACTTT	CASSSLGDSPLHF
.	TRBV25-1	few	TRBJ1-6	TGTGCCAGCAGCTCCTATAATTCACCCCTCCACTTT	CASSSYNSPLHF
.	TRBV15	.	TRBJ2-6	TGTGCCACCAGCGCCCCCGGGGGACCCTCTGGGGCCAACGTCCTGACTTTC	CATSAPGGPSGANVLTF
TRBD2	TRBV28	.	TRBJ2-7	TGTGCCAGCAATCGGGGGGACCCCTACGAGCAGTACTTC	CASNRGDPYEQYF
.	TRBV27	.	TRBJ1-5	TGTGCCAGCAGTATGGACCGTAGCAATCAGCCCCAGCATTTT	CASSMDRSNQPQHF
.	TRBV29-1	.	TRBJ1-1	TGCAGCGTTTTCTCTTGGTCTGGGGAAACTGAAGCTTTCTTT	CSVFSWSGETEAFF
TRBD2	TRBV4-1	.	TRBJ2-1	TGCGCCAGCAGCCATAGGACTAGCGGCTCTTTTCTGGGTACGCGCAATGAGCAGTTCTTC	CASSHRTSGSFLGTRNEQFF
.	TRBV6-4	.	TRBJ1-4	TGTGCCAGCAGTGAGGAGTGTGATGAAAAACTGTTTTTT	CASSEECDEKLFF
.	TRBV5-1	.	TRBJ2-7	TGCGCCAGCAGCTCATCCGGGAGCGAGCAGTACTTC	CASSSSGSEQYF
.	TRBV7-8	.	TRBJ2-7	TGTGCCAGCACCAAGGACGTGAACGAGCAGTACTTC	CASTKDVNEQYF
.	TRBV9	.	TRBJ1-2	TGTGCCAGCAGCGTAGATGGGGACTATGGCTACACCTTC	CASSVDGDYGYTF
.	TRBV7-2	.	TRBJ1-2	TGTGCCAGCAGCCCAACAGGGTCCAACTATGGCTACACCTTC	CASSPTGSNYGYTF